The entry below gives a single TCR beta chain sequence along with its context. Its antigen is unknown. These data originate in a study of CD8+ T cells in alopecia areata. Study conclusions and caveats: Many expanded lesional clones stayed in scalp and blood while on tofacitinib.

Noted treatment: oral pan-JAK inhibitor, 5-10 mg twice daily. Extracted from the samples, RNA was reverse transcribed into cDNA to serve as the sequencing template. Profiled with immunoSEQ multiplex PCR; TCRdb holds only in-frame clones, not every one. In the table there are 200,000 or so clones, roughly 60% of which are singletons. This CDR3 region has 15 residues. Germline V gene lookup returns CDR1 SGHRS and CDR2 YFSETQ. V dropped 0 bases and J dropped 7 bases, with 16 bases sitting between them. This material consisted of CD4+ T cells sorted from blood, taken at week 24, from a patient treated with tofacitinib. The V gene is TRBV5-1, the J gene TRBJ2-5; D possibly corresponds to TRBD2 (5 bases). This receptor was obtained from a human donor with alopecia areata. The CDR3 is CASSLGLRELATQYF. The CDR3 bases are TGCGCCAGCAGCTTGGGGTTGAGGGAATTGGCGACCCAGTACTTC.